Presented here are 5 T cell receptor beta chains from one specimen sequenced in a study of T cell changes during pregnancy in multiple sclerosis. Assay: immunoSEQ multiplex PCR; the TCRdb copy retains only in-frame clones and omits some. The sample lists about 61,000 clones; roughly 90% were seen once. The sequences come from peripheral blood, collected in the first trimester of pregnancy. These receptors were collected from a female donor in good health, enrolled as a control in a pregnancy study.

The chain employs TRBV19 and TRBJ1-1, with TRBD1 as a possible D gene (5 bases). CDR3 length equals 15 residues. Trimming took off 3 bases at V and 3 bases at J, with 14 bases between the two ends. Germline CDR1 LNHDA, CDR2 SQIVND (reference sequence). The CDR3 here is CASSMGPGRDTEAFF. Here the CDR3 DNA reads TGTGCCAGTAGTATGGGGCCAGGGAGGGACACTGAAGCTTTCTTT.

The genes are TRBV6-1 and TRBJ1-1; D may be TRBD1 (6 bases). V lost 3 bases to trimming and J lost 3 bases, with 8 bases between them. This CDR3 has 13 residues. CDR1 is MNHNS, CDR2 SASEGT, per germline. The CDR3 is CASSDRGYTEAFF. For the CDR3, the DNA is TGTGCCAGCAGTGACAGGGGATACACTGAAGCTTTCTTT.

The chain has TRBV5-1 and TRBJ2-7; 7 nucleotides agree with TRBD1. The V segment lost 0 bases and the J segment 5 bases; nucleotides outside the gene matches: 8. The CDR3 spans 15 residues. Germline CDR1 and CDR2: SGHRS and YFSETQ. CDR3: CASSLETGSLDEQYF. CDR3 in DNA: TGCGCCAGCAGCTTGGAGACAGGGAGTTTAGACGAGCAGTACTTC. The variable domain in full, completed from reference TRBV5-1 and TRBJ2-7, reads KAGVTQTPRYLIKTRGQQVTLSCSPISGHRSVSWYQQTPGQGLQFLFEYFSETQRNKGNFPGRFSGRQFSNSRSEMNVSTLELGDSALYLCASSLETGSLDEQYFGPGTRLTVT.

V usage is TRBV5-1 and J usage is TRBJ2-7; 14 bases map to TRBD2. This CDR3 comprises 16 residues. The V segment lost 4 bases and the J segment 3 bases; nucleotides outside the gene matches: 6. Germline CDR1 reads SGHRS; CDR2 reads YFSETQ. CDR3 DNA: TGCGCCAGCAGCGCCTGGACTAGCGGGGGGCGCTACGAGCAGTACTTC. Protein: CASSAWTSGGRYEQYF.

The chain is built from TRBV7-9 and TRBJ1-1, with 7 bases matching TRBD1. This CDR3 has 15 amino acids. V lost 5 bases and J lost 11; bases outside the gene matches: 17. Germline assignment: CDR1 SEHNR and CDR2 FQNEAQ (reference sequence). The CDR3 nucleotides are TGTGCCAGCAGCAACCCCATGACAGGGACCTTTGGCGCTTTCTTT. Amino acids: CASSNPMTGTFGAFF.